This entry lists 21 T cell receptor beta chains sequenced from one sample in a study of T-cell reconstitution after alpha-beta-depleted transplantation in children. TCRbeta library construction was performed incorporating unique molecular identifiers. MiXCR, applied by TCRdb to the PCR reads, yields one record per CDR3 protein. In the table there are fewer than 700,000 distinct CDR3 sequences, 13% of which are singletons. This sample comprised PBMCs, mostly from graft donor cells, obtained 360 days after TCRalphabeta/CD19-depleted stem cell transplant. Receptors originate from a male patient under 18 who had a stem cell transplant for acute myeloid leukemia, so the T cells may come from the graft donor.

The chain is built from TRBV28 and TRBJ2-5, with D possibly matching TRBD1 (8 bases). The CDR3 has 15 amino acids. CDR1 is MDHEN and CDR2 is SYDVKM in the germline V gene. Between the trimmed V and J ends, which lost 4 bases and 3 bases, there was a span of 15 bases. The CDR3 here is CASSSTGGAEETQYF. CDR3 nucleotide sequence: TGTGCCAGCAGTTCCACAGGGGGGGCGGAAGAGACCCAGTACTTC.

The gene calls are TRBV4-1 and TRBJ1-4; the D is unclear. Germline loops: CDR1 MGHRA, CDR2 YSYEKL. The CDR3 consists of 16 residues. The V gene lost 1 base and the J gene lost 5 bases, with 14 bases spanning the gap. CDR3 DNA sequence: TGCGCCAGCAGCCAAGTCGGCGGGGTCCGGAATGAAAAACTGTTTTTT. It yields the protein CASSQVGGVRNEKLFF.

This clonotype has just a few counts. The J gene is TRBJ2-7, the V gene TRBV20-1, with 10 bases fitting TRBD2. The V gene end was trimmed by 6 bases and the J gene end by 1 base; junction bases not matched to a gene: 3. The CDR3 extends over 13 amino acids. Germline V CDR1 and CDR2: DFQATT, SNEGSKA (reference sequence). CDR3 loop: CSAPLAGSYEQYF. The CDR3 bases are TGCAGTGCCCCACTAGCGGGGTCCTACGAGCAGTACTTC.

This clonotype has more than one count but fewer than ten. This rearrangement joins TRBV6-2 or TRBV6-3 to TRBJ1-2; TRBD1 aligns across 7 bases. Germline values: CDR1 MNHEY, CDR2 SVGEGT. This CDR3 has 14 residues. The V gene end was trimmed by 7 bases and the J gene end by 5 bases; junction bases not matched to a gene: 10. In DNA, the CDR3 is TGTGCCAGCATCCGCGATGGACAGGAGTATGGCTACACCTTC. Translated: CASIRDGQEYGYTF.

The rearrangement uses TRBV6-1 and TRBJ2-7; TRBD1 might be the D (6 bases). This CDR3 contains 15 residues. The germline V gene has CDR1 MNHNS and CDR2 SASEGT. V was shortened by 7 bases and J by 3 bases, with 19 bases between the two germline ends. The CDR3 DNA is TGTGCCAGCATGCTACAGGGTGGGAGATACTACGAGCAGTACTTC. Its translation: CASMLQGGRYYEQYF.

This clonotype was picked up a small number of times. The chain has TRBV6-5 and TRBJ2-2; TRBD1 matches 10 bases. Germline assignment: CDR1 MNHEY and CDR2 SVGAGI. V trimming: 0 bases; J trimming: 3 bases; junction bases outside the gene matches: 4. The CDR3 is 17 amino acids. Here the CDR3 reads CASSYSRQGAYTGELFF. In DNA, the CDR3 is TGTGCCAGCAGTTACTCTCGACAGGGGGCATACACCGGGGAGCTGTTTTTT.

This chain links TRBV5-4 with TRBJ2-7; maybe TRBD1 (6 bases). Germline CDR1 and CDR2: SGHNT and YYREEE (reference sequence). V was clipped by 2 bases and J by 0 bases, with 18 bases between them. The CDR3 length is 17 residues. The CDR3 is CASSFVATGMSSYEQYF. CDR3 DNA: TGTGCCAGCAGCTTTGTGGCCACAGGGATGTCCTCCTACGAGCAGTACTTC.

There are a few counts of this clonotype. The chain couples TRBV4-1 to TRBJ2-1; D is perhaps TRBD1 (5 bases). The CDR3 consists of 15 residues. V gave up 7 bases and J gave up 10 bases, with 23 bases separating them. In germline, CDR1 is MGHRA, CDR2 YSYEKL. In nucleotides, the CDR3 is TGCGCCAGCAACCTACGGAAGGACATCAACAGGGAGCAGTTCTTC. This encodes CASNLRKDINREQFF.

The rearrangement joins TRBV5-1 to TRBJ2-1, with 10 nucleotides matching TRBD2. CDR3 length: 15 amino acids. Per germline, CDR1 SGHRS and CDR2 YFSETQ. With V trimmed by 4 bases and J by 3 bases, 4 bases remained unmatched. The CDR3: CASSGLADLYNEQFF. CDR3 nucleotides: TGCGCCAGCAGCGGACTAGCGGACCTCTACAATGAGCAGTTCTTC.

This chain links TRBV20-1 with TRBJ2-3; 10 bases are a match to TRBD2. CDR3 length: 15 amino acids. The germline V gene encodes CDR1 DFQATT and CDR2 SNEGSKA (reference sequence). The V segment lost 3 bases and the J segment 5 bases; nucleotides outside the gene matches: 8. For the CDR3, the DNA is TGCAGTGCTAGCCCCCTAGCGGGAGTACTAGATACGCAGTATTTT. The encoded protein is CSASPLAGVLDTQYF.

In this sample, this clonotype turned up a few times. The chain links TRBV10-3 to TRBJ2-5; TRBD1 might be the D (5 bases). The length of the CDR3 is 17 residues. The V gene lost 0 bases and the J gene lost 5 bases, with 19 bases spanning the gap. From germline, CDR1 is ENHRY and CDR2 SYGVKD. CDR3: CAISESFVGAGQETQYF. For the CDR3, the DNA is TGTGCCATCAGTGAGTCCTTCGTTGGGGCAGGCCAGGAGACCCAGTACTTC.

This clonotype has more than one count but fewer than ten. This chain connects TRBV6-5 to TRBJ1-2, with D maybe TRBD1 (5 bases). Between the trimmed V and J ends, which lost 0 bases and 6 bases, there was a span of 26 bases. This CDR3 contains 19 residues. Germline-derived CDR1 and CDR2 are MNHEY and SVGAGI. The CDR3 DNA reads as TGTGCCAGCAGTTACTCACTACTCTCCGGGACCTCTTCAAGGAATGGCTACACCTTC. This sequence encodes CASSYSLLSGTSSRNGYTF.

This clonotype showed up many times. The rearrangement uses TRBV20-1 and TRBJ2-7, with D perhaps TRBD1 or TRBD2 (5 bases each). The germline V gene encodes CDR1 DFQATT and CDR2 SNEGSKA (reference sequence). Trimming cost V 3 bases and J 3 bases, with 12 bases left between them. The CDR3 totals 13 residues. The CDR3 protein is CSARFSGSYEQYF. DNA for the CDR3: TGCAGTGCTAGGTTCTCAGGGAGCTACGAGCAGTACTTC.

This clonotype was seen more than once but under ten times. The chain uses TRBV6-2 or TRBV6-3 and TRBJ2-1, with a weak D call TRBD1 (6 bases). The CDR3 spans 14 residues. V lost 7 bases, J lost 5 bases, and 15 bases lay in between. The germline gives CDR1 MNHEY, CDR2 SVGEGT. The CDR3 spells CASTDPGTHNEQFF. The CDR3, as DNA: TGTGCCAGCACCGACCCCGGGACACACAATGAGCAGTTCTTC.

The chain carries TRBV4-3 and TRBJ1-1; possible D gene TRBD1, 6 bases. Germline lookup yields CDR1 LGHNA and CDR2 YSLEER. Trimming shortened V by 0 bases and J by 10 bases, and 15 bases separated the two germline ends. The CDR3 has 14 amino acids. CDR3: CASSQDRRGATAFF. The CDR3 DNA sequence: TGCGCCAGCAGCCAAGATCGGAGGGGGGCGACAGCTTTCTTT.

The genes are TRBV3-1 and TRBJ2-3; the match to TRBD1 covers 7 bases. Trimming cost V 4 bases and J 6 bases; bases outside gene matches: 13. The germline V gene has CDR1 LGHDT and CDR2 YNNKEL (reference sequence). This CDR3 spans 16 amino acids. The CDR3 loop reads CASSRRQGQTGDTQYF. CDR3 DNA: TGTGCCAGCAGCCGTCGACAGGGCCAGACGGGGGATACGCAGTATTTT.

The chain links TRBV19 to TRBJ1-5; D is unclear. Germline-derived CDR1 and CDR2 are LNHDA and SQIVND (reference sequence). This CDR3 is built from 14 residues. V lost 3 bases and J 4 bases, leaving 10 bases between the germline ends. Here the CDR3 reads CASSIVVKNQPQHF. DNA of the CDR3: TGTGCCAGTAGTATTGTGGTCAAAAATCAGCCCCAGCATTTT.

The table lists this clonotype with many counts. This chain joins TRBV4-3 and TRBJ2-5, with 7 bases identical to TRBD2. The J segment lost 5 bases and the V segment lost 1 base, leaving 19 bases of the junction unmatched. CDR1 LGHNA and CDR2 YSLEER come from the germline V gene. This CDR3 has 19 amino acids. Here the CDR3 DNA reads TGCGCCAGCAGCCAAGGGGGTATCGTCGCGGGAGAAGGGGAGGAGACCCAGTACTTC. This encodes CASSQGGIVAGEGEETQYF.

The V and J genes are TRBV20-1 and TRBJ2-1; 13 positions agree with TRBD2. Germline V gives CDR1 DFQATT, CDR2 SNEGSKA (reference sequence). The length of the CDR3 is 19 residues. J was trimmed by 3 bases and V by 0 bases; bases with no gene match: 11. CDR3 bases: TGCAGTGCTAGAGATCCGGGACTAGCGGGAATAAAGGGCTACAATGAGCAGTTCTTC. Its protein is CSARDPGLAGIKGYNEQFF.

This clonotype was seen many times. This chain uses TRBV7-9 with TRBJ2-1; 13 bases are a match to TRBD2. Germline CDR1 is SEHNR and CDR2 is FQNEAQ (reference sequence). The CDR3 contains 14 residues. The V and J ends lost 5 bases and 10 bases, in that order; junction bases with no gene match: 5. The CDR3 DNA sequence: TGTGCCAGCAGCCGGACTAGCGGGAGCCTCGAGCAGTTCTTC. Amino acid sequence: CASSRTSGSLEQFF.

The table lists this clonotype with a few counts. An end of the junction does not agree with germline; a read error may underlie this. The chain recombines TRBV7-7 with TRBJ1-6; D gene uncertain. CDR1 SSHAT and CDR2 FNYEAQ come from the germline V gene (reference sequence). The CDR3 extends over 14 amino acids. The CDR3 bases are TGTGCTAGCAGCCCTCGTATCGAGTACTCACCCCTCCACTTT. It translates to CASSPRIEYSPLHF.